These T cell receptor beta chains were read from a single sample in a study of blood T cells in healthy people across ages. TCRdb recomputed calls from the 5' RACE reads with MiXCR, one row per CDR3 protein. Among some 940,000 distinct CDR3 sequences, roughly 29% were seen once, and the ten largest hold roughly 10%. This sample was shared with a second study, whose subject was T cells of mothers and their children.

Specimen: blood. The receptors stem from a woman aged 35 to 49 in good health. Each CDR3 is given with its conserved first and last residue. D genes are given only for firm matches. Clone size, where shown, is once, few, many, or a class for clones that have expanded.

CDR3aa: CTSTGVRVLQETQNF
CDR3nt: TGTACCAGCACCGGGGTGAGAGTTCTACAAGAGACCCAGAACTTC
d_gene: -
j_gene: TRBJ2-5
abundance: -
v_gene: TRBV5-5

CDR3aa: CASSLGSRTGALNQPQHF
CDR3nt: TGTGCCAGTAGTTTGGGGTCGAGGACAGGGGCACTGAATCAGCCCCAGCATTTT
d_gene: TRBD1
j_gene: TRBJ1-5
abundance: once
v_gene: TRBV27

CDR3aa: CASSVTGSYNEQFF
CDR3nt: TGTGCCAGCAGTGTGACTGGCTCCTACAATGAGCAGTTCTTC
d_gene: -
j_gene: TRBJ2-1
abundance: -
v_gene: TRBV27

CDR3aa: CASSTGQLDEKLFF
CDR3nt: TGCGCCAGCAGCACGGGACAGTTGGATGAAAAACTGTTTTTT
d_gene: TRBD1
j_gene: TRBJ1-4
abundance: -
v_gene: TRBV5-1

CDR3aa: CASSADRSGNYGYTF
CDR3nt: TGTGCCAGCAGTGCCGACAGGAGCGGAAACTATGGCTACACCTTC
d_gene: -
j_gene: TRBJ1-2
abundance: few
v_gene: TRBV6-5

CDR3aa: CASTLDELMGQPQHF
CDR3nt: TGTGCCAGCACCCTGGACGAGTTAATGGGTCAGCCCCAGCATTTT
d_gene: -
j_gene: TRBJ1-5
abundance: -
v_gene: TRBV2

CDR3aa: CASSVSDGDLPDTQYF
CDR3nt: TGTGCCAGCAGCGTAAGTGATGGAGACTTACCAGATACGCAGTATTTT
d_gene: -
j_gene: TRBJ2-3
abundance: -
v_gene: TRBV9

CDR3aa: CASSDERMNTEAFF
CDR3nt: TGTGCCAGCAGTGATGAGAGGATGAACACTGAAGCTTTCTTT
d_gene: -
j_gene: TRBJ1-1
abundance: -
v_gene: TRBV2

CDR3aa: CASSLGLSNAGELFF
CDR3nt: TGTGCCAGCAGCCTGGGACTCTCGAACGCCGGGGAGCTGTTTTTT
d_gene: -
j_gene: TRBJ2-2
abundance: -
v_gene: TRBV28

CDR3aa: CASSPIRQKNTEAFF
CDR3nt: TGTGCCAGCTCACCGATACGACAGAAGAACACTGAAGCTTTCTTT
d_gene: -
j_gene: TRBJ1-1
abundance: -
v_gene: TRBV18

CDR3aa: CASSLAVGGYGYTF
CDR3nt: TGTGCCAGCAGCTTGGCCGTGGGGGGCTATGGCTACACCTTC
d_gene: -
j_gene: TRBJ1-2
abundance: few
v_gene: TRBV7-6

CDR3aa: CASSPDGTNQPQHF
CDR3nt: TGCGCCAGCAGCCCGGACGGTACCAATCAGCCCCAGCATTTT
d_gene: -
j_gene: TRBJ1-5
abundance: -
v_gene: TRBV5-1

CDR3aa: CASSLVGSTNYGYTF
CDR3nt: TGCGCCAGCAGCTTGGTGGGCAGCACTAACTATGGCTACACCTTC
d_gene: -
j_gene: TRBJ1-2
abundance: few
v_gene: TRBV5-1

CDR3aa: CSARVTSGGPPPDTQYF
CDR3nt: TGCAGTGCTAGAGTTACTAGCGGGGGCCCGCCACCAGATACGCAGTATTTT
d_gene: TRBD2
j_gene: TRBJ2-3
abundance: -
v_gene: TRBV20-1

CDR3aa: CATKREGEPYGYTF
CDR3nt: TGTGCCACCAAACGGGAGGGGGAGCCCTATGGCTACACCTTC
d_gene: -
j_gene: TRBJ1-2
abundance: many
v_gene: TRBV7-8

CDR3aa: CSVGGNSNRPQHF
CDR3nt: TGCAGCGTTGGCGGAAATAGCAATCGGCCCCAGCATTTT
d_gene: -
j_gene: TRBJ1-5
abundance: -
v_gene: TRBV29-1

CDR3aa: CAGRTKGAGDEQFF
CDR3nt: TGTGCCGGCAGGACCAAGGGAGCCGGTGATGAGCAGTTCTTC
d_gene: -
j_gene: TRBJ2-1
abundance: -
v_gene: TRBV7-2

CDR3aa: CASSQHASPVGSYEQYF
CDR3nt: TGTGCCAGCAGCCAACATGCTAGTCCGGTGGGCTCCTACGAGCAGTACTTC
d_gene: -
j_gene: TRBJ2-7
abundance: many
v_gene: TRBV12-3/TRBV12-4

CDR3aa: CASSLGGGPTNTEAFF
CDR3nt: TGTGCCAGCAGCTTAGGGGGAGGGCCGACGAACACTGAAGCTTTCTTT
d_gene: -
j_gene: TRBJ1-1
abundance: -
v_gene: TRBV7-9

CDR3aa: CASSIRTGYNEKLFF
CDR3nt: TGTGCCAGCAGTATAAGGACAGGGTATAATGAAAAACTGTTTTTT
d_gene: TRBD1
j_gene: TRBJ1-4
abundance: many
v_gene: TRBV28

CDR3aa: CASSEFGTPYEQYF
CDR3nt: TGTGCCAGCAGTGAGTTCGGGACACCCTACGAGCAGTACTTC
d_gene: -
j_gene: TRBJ2-7
abundance: -
v_gene: TRBV6-7

CDR3aa: CASSLLGLEGTDTQYF
CDR3nt: TGTGCCAGCAGTCTTCTTGGACTAGAGGGCACAGATACGCAGTATTTT
d_gene: TRBD2
j_gene: TRBJ2-3
abundance: -
v_gene: TRBV12-3/TRBV12-4

CDR3aa: CASSLYGQGLNTQYF
CDR3nt: TGTGCCAGCAGCTTATACGGACAGGGACTGAACACTCAGTACTTC
d_gene: TRBD1
j_gene: TRBJ2-4
abundance: -
v_gene: TRBV7-2

CDR3aa: CATSRDFRGNGNEQFF
CDR3nt: TGTGCCACCAGCAGAGATTTTAGAGGGAACGGCAATGAGCAGTTCTTC
d_gene: -
j_gene: TRBJ2-1
abundance: -
v_gene: TRBV15

CDR3aa: CASRTDGLYGYTF
CDR3nt: TGTGCCAGTAGGACGGACGGCCTCTATGGCTACACCTTC
d_gene: -
j_gene: TRBJ1-2
abundance: -
v_gene: TRBV19

CDR3aa: CASSGPNGGAGEQYF
CDR3nt: TGTGCCAGCAGCGGGCCTAACGGGGGGGCTGGAGAGCAGTACTTC
d_gene: TRBD2
j_gene: TRBJ2-7
abundance: many
v_gene: TRBV9

CDR3aa: CASSFDQDASYKQYF
CDR3nt: TGTGCCAGCAGTTTTGACCAGGACGCAAGCTACAAGCAGTACTTC
d_gene: -
j_gene: TRBJ2-4
abundance: -
v_gene: TRBV12-3/TRBV12-4

CDR3aa: CASRNDFGSYEQYF
CDR3nt: TGTGCCAGCAGGAATGATTTCGGGTCCTACGAGCAGTACTTC
d_gene: -
j_gene: TRBJ2-7
abundance: many
v_gene: TRBV27

CDR3aa: CASSLATLQASGANVLTF
CDR3nt: TGCGCCAGCAGCTTGGCAACCCTACAGGCCTCTGGGGCCAACGTCCTGACTTTC
d_gene: -
j_gene: TRBJ2-6
abundance: many
v_gene: TRBV5-1

CDR3aa: CASKGYTF
CDR3nt: TGCGCCAGCAAAGGCTACACCTTC
d_gene: -
j_gene: TRBJ1-2
abundance: -
v_gene: TRBV5-1

CDR3aa: CASSSTLVDEQYF
CDR3nt: TGTGCCAGCAGTTCAACCTTAGTGGACGAGCAGTACTTC
d_gene: -
j_gene: TRBJ2-7
abundance: many
v_gene: TRBV6-5

CDR3aa: CATSWTPTYEQYF
CDR3nt: TGTGCCACCTCCTGGACGCCTACCTACGAGCAGTACTTC
d_gene: -
j_gene: TRBJ2-7
abundance: -
v_gene: TRBV15

CDR3aa: CSARYGGYNEQFF
CDR3nt: TGCAGTGCTAGATACGGAGGGTACAATGAGCAGTTCTTC
d_gene: -
j_gene: TRBJ2-1
abundance: many
v_gene: TRBV20-1

CDR3aa: CASSNPQAGNEKLFF
CDR3nt: TGTGCCAGCAGCAATCCCCAGGCCGGGAATGAAAAACTGTTTTTT
d_gene: -
j_gene: TRBJ1-4
abundance: few
v_gene: TRBV3-1

CDR3aa: CASSQPPSDTQYF
CDR3nt: TGTGCCAGCAGCCAGCCTCCGTCGGATACGCAGTATTTT
d_gene: -
j_gene: TRBJ2-3
abundance: few
v_gene: TRBV14

CDR3aa: CASSDSGAVSYEQYF
CDR3nt: TGTGCCAGCAGTGATAGCGGGGCAGTCTCCTACGAGCAGTACTTC
d_gene: TRBD2
j_gene: TRBJ2-7
abundance: -
v_gene: TRBV6-1

CDR3aa: CASSSLIGEQYF
CDR3nt: TGTGCCAGCAGCTCTCTTATCGGCGAGCAGTACTTC
d_gene: -
j_gene: TRBJ2-7
abundance: -
v_gene: TRBV6-6

CDR3aa: CSASRGWTEAFF
CDR3nt: TGCAGTGCTTCCAGGGGCTGGACTGAAGCTTTCTTT
d_gene: -
j_gene: TRBJ1-1
abundance: few
v_gene: TRBV20-1

CDR3aa: CATSRDMQGGNYGYTF
CDR3nt: TGTGCCACCAGCAGAGATATGCAGGGGGGCAACTATGGCTACACCTTC
d_gene: TRBD1
j_gene: TRBJ1-2
abundance: few
v_gene: TRBV15

CDR3aa: CTSSYGLAGAYEQYF
CDR3nt: TGTACCAGCAGTTACGGACTAGCGGGGGCCTACGAGCAGTACTTC
d_gene: TRBD2
j_gene: TRBJ2-7
abundance: -
v_gene: TRBV12-3/TRBV12-4

CDR3aa: CASRTGTTSYEQYF
CDR3nt: TGTGCCAGCAGAACCGGGACGACTTCCTACGAGCAGTACTTC
d_gene: -
j_gene: TRBJ2-7
abundance: many
v_gene: TRBV12-3/TRBV12-4

CDR3aa: CAISESVGGYQPQHF
CDR3nt: TGTGCCATCAGTGAGTCGGTAGGGGGCTATCAGCCCCAGCATTTT
d_gene: TRBD1
j_gene: TRBJ1-5
abundance: many
v_gene: TRBV10-3

CDR3aa: CASSLGDEAFF
CDR3nt: TGTGCCAGCAGTTTAGGGGATGAAGCTTTCTTT
d_gene: -
j_gene: TRBJ1-1
abundance: many
v_gene: TRBV12-3/TRBV12-4

CDR3aa: CASSTRLAGGTDTQYF
CDR3nt: TGTGCCAGCAGCACCCGACTAGCGGGGGGCACAGATACGCAGTATTTT
d_gene: TRBD2
j_gene: TRBJ2-3
abundance: many
v_gene: TRBV5-4

CDR3aa: CASSSLLAGGYNEQFF
CDR3nt: TGTGCCAGCAGTTCGCTCCTAGCGGGGGGGTACAATGAGCAGTTCTTC
d_gene: TRBD2
j_gene: TRBJ2-1
abundance: -
v_gene: TRBV28

CDR3aa: CSAPSGGATETQYF
CDR3nt: TGCAGTGCCCCTAGCGGGGGGGCCACAGAGACCCAGTACTTC
d_gene: TRBD2
j_gene: TRBJ2-5
abundance: few
v_gene: TRBV20-1

CDR3aa: CSAPTRGTDTQYF
CDR3nt: TGCAGTGCTCCGACCCGTGGCACAGATACGCAGTATTTT
d_gene: -
j_gene: TRBJ2-3
abundance: -
v_gene: TRBV20-1

CDR3aa: CASTSGPETQYF
CDR3nt: TGTGCCAGCACTTCAGGGCCAGAGACCCAGTACTTC
d_gene: -
j_gene: TRBJ2-5
abundance: few
v_gene: TRBV28

CDR3aa: CASSQGGRVDEQYF
CDR3nt: TGCGCCAGCAGCCAGGGGGGGCGCGTCGACGAGCAGTACTTC
d_gene: -
j_gene: TRBJ2-7
abundance: many
v_gene: TRBV4-1

CDR3aa: CASSPTYALEAFF
CDR3nt: TGTGCCAGCAGTCCGACTTACGCCCTTGAAGCTTTCTTT
d_gene: -
j_gene: TRBJ1-1
abundance: -
v_gene: TRBV2

CDR3aa: CASSFSGGSGEAFF
CDR3nt: TGTGCCAGCAGCTTTTCGGGTGGATCCGGTGAAGCTTTCTTT
d_gene: -
j_gene: TRBJ1-1
abundance: few
v_gene: TRBV7-3

CDR3aa: CATRATDTQYF
CDR3nt: TGTGCCACCAGGGCCACAGATACGCAGTATTTT
d_gene: -
j_gene: TRBJ2-3
abundance: -
v_gene: TRBV24-1

CDR3aa: CASRGVRQGLGSPLHF
CDR3nt: TGTGCCAGCAGAGGAGTAAGACAGGGGTTAGGTTCACCCCTCCACTTT
d_gene: TRBD1
j_gene: TRBJ1-6
abundance: few
v_gene: TRBV2

CDR3aa: CASSIAGTRQFF
CDR3nt: TGTGCCAGCAGCATAGCGGGGACTAGACAGTTCTTC
d_gene: TRBD2
j_gene: TRBJ2-1
abundance: -
v_gene: TRBV7-9

CDR3aa: CASSLGTGDGNTIYF
CDR3nt: TGTGCCAGCAGCTTAGGAACAGGGGACGGAAACACCATATATTTT
d_gene: TRBD1
j_gene: TRBJ1-3
abundance: -
v_gene: TRBV7-9

CDR3aa: CASHDRGTQPQHF
CDR3nt: TGTGCCAGCCACGACAGGGGTACTCAGCCCCAGCATTTT
d_gene: TRBD1
j_gene: TRBJ1-5
abundance: -
v_gene: TRBV2

CDR3aa: CAWGGHGYNEQFF
CDR3nt: TGTGCCTGGGGCGGTCACGGCTACAATGAGCAGTTCTTC
d_gene: -
j_gene: TRBJ2-1
abundance: -
v_gene: TRBV30

CDR3aa: CASTSRGTTGELFF
CDR3nt: TGTGCCAGCACCTCCCGCGGGACCACCGGGGAGCTGTTTTTT
d_gene: -
j_gene: TRBJ2-2
abundance: -
v_gene: TRBV7-2

CDR3aa: CASSLGSSNEKRFF
CDR3nt: TGTGCCAGCAGTTTAGGATCCTCTAATGAAAAACGGTTTTTT
d_gene: -
j_gene: TRBJ1-4
abundance: -
v_gene: TRBV12-3/TRBV12-4